Following are 10 T cell receptor beta chains from one sample sequenced in a study of T cell changes during pregnancy in multiple sclerosis. Measured with immunoSEQ multiplex PCR; TCRdb has only the in-frame clones, and not every one. The table lists approximately 40,000 clones, roughly 92% of them singletons, with around 0.8% in the top ten. Source: CD4+ T cells from peripheral blood mononuclear cells, taken before pregnancy. These receptors were collected from a female donor with multiple sclerosis, enrolled in a pregnancy study.

The rearrangement joins TRBV10-2 to TRBJ1-3; no clear D. V was shortened by 3 bases and J by 4 bases, with 7 bases between the two germline ends. The CDR3 contains 13 residues. Per germline, CDR1 WSHSY and CDR2 SAAADI. For the CDR3, the DNA is TGCGCCAGCAGTGAATCTTTCGGAAACACCATATATTTT. Translating gives CASSESFGNTIYF.

The chain has TRBV28 and TRBJ2-7; D gene uncertain. Germline V CDR1 and CDR2: MDHEN, SYDVKM. Trimming pared 7 bases from V and 12 bases from J, leaving 13 bases between. The CDR3 is 10 residues long. DNA of the CDR3: TGTGCCAGCACCTCCCCCGTCCTGTACTTC. Protein sequence: CASTSPVLYF. Full variable domain (rest looked up from reference TRBV28 and TRBJ2-7): DVKVTQSSRYLVKRTGEKVFLECVQDMDHENMFWYRQDPGLGLRLIYFSYDVKMKEKGDIPEGYSVSREKKERFSLILESASTNQTSMYLCASTSPVLYFGPGTRLTVT.

This clone appeared a few times. The V gene is TRBV7-9, the J gene TRBJ2-5; D uncertain. V was shortened by 4 bases and J by 3 bases, with 12 bases between the two germline ends. The CDR3 is 14 residues long. Germline CDR1 SEHNR, CDR2 FQNEAQ (reference sequence). This CDR3 is CASSYSRREETQYF. As DNA, the CDR3 is TGTGCCAGCAGCTATAGCCGGAGAGAAGAGACCCAGTACTTC.

This chain joins TRBV19 and TRBJ2-5; 16 bases fit TRBD2. The CDR3 spans 17 residues. CDR1 and CDR2 (germline): LNHDA, SQIVND (reference sequence). Trimming cost V 6 bases and J 4 bases; bases outside gene matches: 8. The CDR3 DNA reads TGTGCCAGTAGGGTTGGGACTAGCGGGAGGGCCGGAGAGACCCAGTACTTC. It specifies CASRVGTSGRAGETQYF.

The chain recombines TRBV7-6 with TRBJ2-1; tentative D call: TRBD2 (6 bases). Germline lookup yields CDR1 SGHVS and CDR2 FNYEAQ. This CDR3 has 13 amino acids. V dropped 1 base and J dropped 9 bases, with 10 bases sitting between them. This CDR3 is CASSLGRVSEQFF. The CDR3 nucleotides are TGTGCCAGCAGCTTAGGGAGGGTATCTGAGCAGTTCTTC.

The chain uses TRBV6-1 and TRBJ1-4; no clear D gene. This CDR3 is built from 11 residues. V gave up 6 bases and J gave up 13 bases, with 12 bases separating them. Germline CDR1 is MNHNS and CDR2 is SASEGT. The CDR3 reads CASRERVGLFF. The DNA of the CDR3 is TGTGCCAGCAGGGAGCGAGTAGGACTGTTTTTT.

The rearrangement joins TRBV29-1 to TRBJ2-1; TRBD2 matches 10 bases. This CDR3 has 15 residues. CDR1 and CDR2 from the germline V gene are SQVTM and ANQGSEA. The J segment lost 9 bases and the V segment lost 5 bases, leaving 13 bases of the junction unmatched. DNA for the CDR3: TGCAGCGTTAGTCCGGGAGCGGGAGGGCAGAGTGAGCAGTTCTTC. It translates to CSVSPGAGGQSEQFF.

V usage is TRBV6-5 and J usage is TRBJ1-2, with TRBD1 as a possible D gene (6 bases). V dropped 5 bases and J dropped 4 bases, with 14 bases sitting between them. CDR3 size: 14 residues. The germline CDR1 and CDR2 sequences are MNHEY and SVGAGI. In DNA form, the CDR3 reads TGTGCCAGCAGTACCCGGGAGGGGGTCTATGGCTACACCTTC. This translates into CASSTREGVYGYTF.

The chain joins TRBV6-5 to TRBJ2-3; TRBD2 aligns across 8 bases. The J segment lost 2 bases and the V segment lost 7 bases, leaving 8 bases of the junction unmatched. This CDR3 comprises 15 residues. Germline V gene lookup returns CDR1 MNHEY and CDR2 SVGAGI. DNA for the CDR3: TGTGCCAGCACCTTGGTCGGGGGGGCCACAGATACGCAGTATTTT. This gives the protein CASTLVGGATDTQYF.

The rearrangement joins TRBV2 to TRBJ1-2, with 7 nucleotides matching TRBD1. The CDR3 is 15 residues long. CDR1 SNHLY and CDR2 FYNNEI come from the germline V gene. Trimming at V came to 0 bases and at J to 0 bases, leaving 1 base not matched to a gene. The CDR3 reads CASSEARGPNYGYTF. CDR3 nucleotides: TGTGCCAGCAGTGAAGCAAGGGGGCCTAACTATGGCTACACCTTC.